The source of this TCR beta chain is a study of CD8 T cells in Susac syndrome. Across the study: When blood was drawn, patients with Susac syndrome were on intravenous immunoglobulin alone, on corticosteroids, or therapy-naive.

It was with random hexamers that roughly 0.5 to 1 ug RNA was reverse transcribed. It was immunoSEQ multiplex PCR that amplified TCR beta CDR3 across 54 Vbeta and 13 Jbeta. Each CDR3 protein gets one entry after TCRdb re-called the immunoSEQ multiplex PCR reads with MiXCR. Of fewer than 200,000 distinct CDR3 sequences listed, around 94% are singletons. The germline CDR1 and CDR2 sequences are SGHAT and FQNNGV. V gave up 5 bases and J gave up 4 bases; unmatched junction bases: 10. CDR3 length: 15 residues. Specimen: CD4+ T cells from PBMCs. The receptor's source is a human donor with Susac syndrome. The genes are TRBV11-2 and TRBJ1-2; 7 bases are a match to TRBD1. The chain's CDR3 is CASSITGTESYGYTF. For the CDR3, the DNA is TGTGCCAGCAGCATTACCGGGACAGAGAGCTATGGCTACACCTTC. The full variable domain, rest sourced from reference TRBV11-2 and TRBJ1-2, is EAGVAQSPRYKIIEKRQSVAFWCNPISGHATLYWYQQILGQGPKLLIQFQNNGVVDDSQLPKDRFSAERLKGVDSTLKIQPAKLEDSAVYLCASSITGTESYGYTFGSGTRLTVV.